This T cell receptor beta chain was recovered during a study of blood T cell repertoires in COVID-19 (TCRdb year 2020). At the level of the whole study: Samples from collaborators originated in the United States, Italy and Spain and spanned both the acute and convalescent phases of COVID-19. The samples were drawn from two sources: the first 160 participants of the ongoing ImmuneRACE study, and some 1,300 subjects contributed by 6 global collaborators. A de-identified subject ID, COVID-19 status, age in years and sex were almost always included in the sample metadata. The dataset comprised deeply sampled blood TCRbeta repertoires from subjects exposed to, actively infected with, or recovered from COVID-19. Where available, HLA class I and class II types were taken from metadata supplied by the sample provider and were not determined by assay-based typing. The material from the prospective study consisted of cDNA or gDNA derived from T cells, B-cell-depleted T cells, or PBMCs. The repertoires were made available in a free public database intended to serve as a resource for research on the immune response to SARS-CoV-2.

What the work shows at the level of the full study, not this receptor alone: The quantity of clinical and demographic metadata differed by source and by participant and was supplied without curation.

As encoded in the germline V gene (reference sequence), CDR1 is SEHNR while CDR2 is FQNEAQ. From cysteine to phenylalanine, the CDR3 is 16 amino acids long. The DNA shown is the 48-base CDR3, in frame from base 1. The junction shows trimming of 1 base on V and 6 bases on J, plus 16 bases between the germline ends. This clone was counted a single time. The clone's antigen remains unknown. Qualities for individual bases were not recorded, and no much larger clone is one base off. The immunoSEQ Assay, a bias-controlled multiplex PCR, was used to amplify TCRbeta CDR3 regions from genomic DNA. From the authors' description of their analysis: Within the assay, amplification of reference gene primers was used to estimate how many nucleated cells each sample contained. To quantify the absolute abundance of each unique TCRbeta CDR3 rearrangement, sequence reads were collapsed and filtered. For each sample, productive Simpson clonality was calculated by taking the square root of Simpson's diversity index across productive rearrangements. TCRdb carries this immuneACCESS record with in-frame sequences only. Its versions omit some clonotypes, under half of them owing to an unresolved V gene in the studies checked, with the rest unexplained. For V, J and clone size, that table is used; D and trimming come from the DNA. A total of 81,000 or so clones appear in this sample, approximately 89% of them only once. The top ten clonotypes cover 10% to 15% of the sample.

Each collaborating institution followed its own protocols to collect whole blood in K2EDTA tubes. Collaborator samples were shipped for TCRbeta analysis as frozen whole blood, isolated PBMCs, or DNA extracted from either sample type. Sequencing was done on a sample of peripheral blood. The chain is assembled from TRBV7-9 and TRBJ1-5, with a weak D call of TRBD1 (5 bases match). The sequence was obtained from a man in his sixties or seventies with active or convalescent COVID-19. The DNA sequence reads TGTGCCAGCAGCTTAGGACGGCCAGGGCTAAGTCAGCCCCAGCATTTT. The encoded protein is CASSLGRPGLSQPQHF.